One and the same sample provided the 6 T cell receptor beta chains below, sequenced in a study of T cell responses to AZD1222 COVID-19 vaccine. This table comes from immunoSEQ multiplex PCR, and its TCRdb copy is limited to in-frame clones, with some not included. The data show over 150,000 clones, with roughly nine tenths seen just once and approximately 17% held by the top ten. The sample was peripheral blood, taken on day 0 of AZD1222 vaccination. These receptor sequences come from an adult in good health.

In its sample, this clone was seen once. The V gene is TRBV5-1, the J gene TRBJ2-4; D is perhaps TRBD1 or TRBD2 (6 bases each). This CDR3 is built from 15 residues. Germline CDR1 SGHRS, CDR2 YFSETQ. V was pared by 3 bases and J by 7 bases, with 17 bases between. Here the CDR3 DNA reads TGCGCCAGCAGCTCGGGGGCGCAGGACCCGAACATTCAGTACTTC. This gives the protein CASSSGAQDPNIQYF.

The J gene is TRBJ1-1, the V gene TRBV25-1, with D possibly TRBD1 on 5 matching bases. CDR3 length: 14 residues. Trimming left V 4 bases short and J 6 bases short, with 15 bases between. CDR1 and CDR2 from the germline V gene are MGHDK and SYGVNS. The CDR3: CASSASRQTPEAFF. The CDR3 DNA follows: TGTGCCAGCAGTGCGTCCCGACAGACCCCTGAAGCTTTCTTT.

V and J are TRBV10-2 and TRBJ1-4; 9 bases match TRBD1. V was pared by 5 bases and J by 12 bases, with 7 bases of the junction left unmatched. This CDR3 is built from 13 residues. Per the germline V gene, CDR1 is WSHSY and CDR2 is SAAADI. As DNA, the CDR3 is TGCGCCAGCAGTACAGGGGGCAAGGTTGAACTGTTTTTT. It translates to CASSTGGKVELFF.

This chain uses TRBV28 with TRBJ1-1; tentative D call: TRBD1 (5 bases). Germline V gene lookup returns CDR1 MDHEN and CDR2 SYDVKM. CDR3 length: 14 amino acids. V was clipped by 8 bases and J by 1 base, with 14 bases between them. Here the CDR3 reads CASLNSQGNTEAFF. CDR3 DNA: TGTGCCAGCCTTAATTCCCAGGGGAACACTGAAGCTTTCTTT.

V gene TRBV7-2 combines with J gene TRBJ1-5; D is uncertain. Germline V CDR1 and CDR2: SGHTA, FQGNSA. This CDR3 contains 16 residues. V was pared by 1 base and J by 3 bases, with 13 bases between. CDR3 nucleotide sequence: TGTGCCAGCAGCTTAGAGGCAGGAAGGGTCAATCAGCCCCAGCATTTT. Its protein is CASSLEAGRVNQPQHF.

This chain connects TRBV7-9 to TRBJ2-3, with no clear D. This CDR3 has 11 amino acids. Trimming shortened V by 6 bases and J by 5 bases, and 6 bases separated the two germline ends. Germline V CDR1 and CDR2: SEHNR, FQNEAQ (reference sequence). CDR3 bases: TGTGCCAGCAGTGATCAAGATACGCAGTATTTT. This codes for CASSDQDTQYF. Full variable domain (outside the CDR3, taken from reference TRBV7-9 and TRBJ2-3): DTGVSQNPRHKITKRGQNVTFRCDPISEHNRLYWYRQTLGQGPEFLTYFQNEAQLEKSRLLSDRFSAERPKGSFSTLEIQRTEQGDSAMYLCASSDQDTQYFGPGTRLTVL.